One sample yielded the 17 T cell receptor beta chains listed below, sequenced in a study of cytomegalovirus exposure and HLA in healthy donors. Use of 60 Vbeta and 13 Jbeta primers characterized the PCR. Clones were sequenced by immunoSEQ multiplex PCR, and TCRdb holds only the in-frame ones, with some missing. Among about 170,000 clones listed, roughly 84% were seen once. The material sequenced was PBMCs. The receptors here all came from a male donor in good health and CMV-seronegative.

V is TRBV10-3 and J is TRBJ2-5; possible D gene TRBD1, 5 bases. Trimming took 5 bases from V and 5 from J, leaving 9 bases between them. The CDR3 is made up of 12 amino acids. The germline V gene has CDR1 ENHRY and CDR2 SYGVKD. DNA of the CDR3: TGTGCCATCAGTAGGGGAACGGAGACCCAGTACTTC. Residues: CAISRGTETQYF.

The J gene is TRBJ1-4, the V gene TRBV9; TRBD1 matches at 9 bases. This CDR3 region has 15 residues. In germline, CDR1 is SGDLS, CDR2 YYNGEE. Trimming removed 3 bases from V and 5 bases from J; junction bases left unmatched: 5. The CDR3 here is CASSEGTGWNEKLFF. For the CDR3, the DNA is TGTGCCAGCAGCGAGGGGACAGGGTGGAATGAAAAACTGTTTTTT.

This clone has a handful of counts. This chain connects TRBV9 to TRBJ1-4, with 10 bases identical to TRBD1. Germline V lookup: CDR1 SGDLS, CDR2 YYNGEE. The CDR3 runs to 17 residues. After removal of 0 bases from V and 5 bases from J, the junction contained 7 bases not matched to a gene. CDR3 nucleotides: TGTGCCAGCAGCGTAGCCCTCCGGACAGGGGGAAATGAAAAACTGTTTTTT. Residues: CASSVALRTGGNEKLFF. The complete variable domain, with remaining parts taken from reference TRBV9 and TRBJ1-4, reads DSGVTQTPKHLITATGQRVTLRCSPRSGDLSVYWYQQSLDQGLQFLIQYYNGEERAKGNILERFSAQQFPDLHSELNLSSLELGDSALYFCASSVALRTGGNEKLFFGSGTQLSVL.

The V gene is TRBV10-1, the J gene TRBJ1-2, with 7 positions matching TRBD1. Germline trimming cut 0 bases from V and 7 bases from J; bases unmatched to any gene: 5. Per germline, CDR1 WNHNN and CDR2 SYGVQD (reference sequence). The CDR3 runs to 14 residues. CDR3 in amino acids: CASSESRQGSGYTF. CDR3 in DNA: TGCGCCAGCAGTGAGTCGCGACAGGGTTCTGGCTACACCTTC.

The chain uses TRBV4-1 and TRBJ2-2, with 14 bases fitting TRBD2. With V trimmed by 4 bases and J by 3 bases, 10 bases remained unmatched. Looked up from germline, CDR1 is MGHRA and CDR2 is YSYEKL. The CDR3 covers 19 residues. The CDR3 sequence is CASSRSTGTSGGYTGELFF. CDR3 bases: TGCGCCAGCAGCCGCTCCACCGGGACTAGCGGGGGTTACACCGGGGAGCTGTTTTTT.

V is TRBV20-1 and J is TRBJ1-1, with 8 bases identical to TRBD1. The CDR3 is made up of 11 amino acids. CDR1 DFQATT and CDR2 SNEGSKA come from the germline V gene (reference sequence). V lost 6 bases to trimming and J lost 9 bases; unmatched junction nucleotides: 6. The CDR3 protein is CSAKDRAQAFF. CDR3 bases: TGCAGTGCCAAGGACAGGGCTCAAGCTTTCTTT.

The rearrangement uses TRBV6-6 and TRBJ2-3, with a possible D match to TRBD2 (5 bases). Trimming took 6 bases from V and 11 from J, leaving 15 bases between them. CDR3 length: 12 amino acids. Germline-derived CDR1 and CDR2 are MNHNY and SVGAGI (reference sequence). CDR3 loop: CASSNGPGKQYF. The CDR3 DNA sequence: TGTGCCAGCAGCAACGGACCGGGAAAGCAGTATTTT.

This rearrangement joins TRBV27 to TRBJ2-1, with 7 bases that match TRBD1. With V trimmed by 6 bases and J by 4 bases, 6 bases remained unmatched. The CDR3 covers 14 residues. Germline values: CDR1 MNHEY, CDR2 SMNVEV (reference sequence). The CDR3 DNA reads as TGTGCCAGCAGCCAATTACAGGGGTACAATGAGCAGTTCTTC. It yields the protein CASSQLQGYNEQFF.

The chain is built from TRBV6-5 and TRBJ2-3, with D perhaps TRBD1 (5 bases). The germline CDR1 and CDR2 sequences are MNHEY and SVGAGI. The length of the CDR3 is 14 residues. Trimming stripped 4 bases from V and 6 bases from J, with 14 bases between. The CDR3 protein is CASSSGSHGDTQYF. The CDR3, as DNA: TGTGCCAGCAGTTCAGGGTCACACGGGGATACGCAGTATTTT.

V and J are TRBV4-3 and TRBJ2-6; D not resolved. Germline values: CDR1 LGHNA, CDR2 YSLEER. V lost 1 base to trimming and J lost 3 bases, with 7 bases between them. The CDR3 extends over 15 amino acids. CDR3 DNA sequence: TGCGCCAGCAGCCAAGGGCAAAGTGGGGCCAACGTCCTGACTTTC. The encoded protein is CASSQGQSGANVLTF.

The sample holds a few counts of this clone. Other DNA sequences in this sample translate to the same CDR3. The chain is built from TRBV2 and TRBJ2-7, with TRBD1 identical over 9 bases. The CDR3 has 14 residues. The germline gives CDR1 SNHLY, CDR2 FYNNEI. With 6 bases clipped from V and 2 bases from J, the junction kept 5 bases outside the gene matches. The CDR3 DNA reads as TGTGCCAGCAGCTTGGGACAGGGCCCCTACGAGCAGTACTTC. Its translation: CASSLGQGPYEQYF.

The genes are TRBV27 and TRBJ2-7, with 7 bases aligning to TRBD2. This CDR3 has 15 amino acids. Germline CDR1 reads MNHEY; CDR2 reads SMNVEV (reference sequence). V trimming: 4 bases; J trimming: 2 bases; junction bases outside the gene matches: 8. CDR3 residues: CASSYAGTTPYEQYF. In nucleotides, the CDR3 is TGTGCCAGCAGTTACGCGGGGACTACCCCCTACGAGCAGTACTTC.

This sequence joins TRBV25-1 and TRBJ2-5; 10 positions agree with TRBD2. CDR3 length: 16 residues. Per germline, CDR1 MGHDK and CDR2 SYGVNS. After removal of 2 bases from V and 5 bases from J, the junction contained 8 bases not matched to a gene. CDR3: CASSELAGDFRETQYF. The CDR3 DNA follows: TGTGCCAGCAGTGAACTAGCGGGGGATTTTCGGGAGACCCAGTACTTC. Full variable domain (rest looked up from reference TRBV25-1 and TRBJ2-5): EADIYQTPRYLVIGTGKKITLECSQTMGHDKMYWYQQDPGMELHLIHYSYGVNSTEKGDLSSESTVSRIRTEHFPLTLESARPSHTSQYLCASSELAGDFRETQYFGPGTRLLVL.

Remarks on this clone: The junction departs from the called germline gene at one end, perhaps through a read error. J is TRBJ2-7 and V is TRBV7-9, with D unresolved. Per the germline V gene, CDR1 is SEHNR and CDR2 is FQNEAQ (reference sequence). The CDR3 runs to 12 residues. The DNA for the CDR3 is TGTTCCAGCAGCCCTAATAATTTCGAGCAGTACTTC. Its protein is CSSSPNNFEQYF.

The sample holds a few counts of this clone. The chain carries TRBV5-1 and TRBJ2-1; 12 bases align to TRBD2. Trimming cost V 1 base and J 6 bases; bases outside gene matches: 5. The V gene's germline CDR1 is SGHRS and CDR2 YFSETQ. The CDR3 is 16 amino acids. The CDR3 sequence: CASSLSLAGGPNEQFF. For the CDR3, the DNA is TGCGCCAGCAGCTTGAGTCTAGCGGGGGGGCCCAATGAGCAGTTCTTC.

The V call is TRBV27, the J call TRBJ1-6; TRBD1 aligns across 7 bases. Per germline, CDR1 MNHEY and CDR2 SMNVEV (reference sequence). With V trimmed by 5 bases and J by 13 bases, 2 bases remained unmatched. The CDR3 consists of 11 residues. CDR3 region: CASSNRGPLHF. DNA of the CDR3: TGTGCCAGCAGTAACAGGGGTCCCCTCCACTTT.

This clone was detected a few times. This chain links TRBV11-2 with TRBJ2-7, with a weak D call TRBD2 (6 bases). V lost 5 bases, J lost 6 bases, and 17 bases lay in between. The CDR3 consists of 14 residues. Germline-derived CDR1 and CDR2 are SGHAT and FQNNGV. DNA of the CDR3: TGTGCCAGCAGCGGAGGGTCGCGAGCTCGCGAGCAGTACTTC. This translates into CASSGGSRAREQYF.